This is a list of T cell receptor beta chains from one sample in a study of cytomegalovirus exposure and HLA in healthy donors. TCRdb keeps only in-frame clones here, not all; method: immunoSEQ multiplex PCR. The data hold 180,000 or so clones, with about 80% observed a single time. The sequenced material came from PBMCs. These receptors were collected from a man aged 35-49 years in good health and CMV-seropositive. Both conserved end residues are trimmed from each CDR3. The order of the fields is V gene, clone size, CDR3 protein. The size entry is marked missing in some rows and otherwise reads once, few, many or a size class.

>TRBV9|.
ASSVGELNSPLH
>TRBV14|.
ASSFYDRPNYGYT
>TRBV6-5|.
ASSYLPPLRSYEQY
>TRBV4-1|.
ASSRSGTPGNSPLH
>TRBV9|.
ASSVLPLTSARNEQF
>TRBV19|medium-sized
ASSMGGNYEQY
>TRBV4-1|.
ASSQVLAGAGANVLT
>TRBV11-2|few
ASSRTSGYTGELF
>TRBV11-2|once
ASSLPPVDYGYT
>TRBV2|.
ASSEGDTGTYEQY
>TRBV2|.
ASSYAEGTGELF
>TRBV6-1|.
ASSEGLRSTGELF
>TRBV28|.
ASNAYISGREESSYNEQF
>TRBV29-1|.
SVTSRRGEKLF
>TRBV9|.
ASSVDFWEAGGTNTGELF
>TRBV28|few
ASSLRQGGWTEAF
>TRBV5-1|.
ASSLVDFYNEQF
>TRBV5-1|.
ASSLGPSRGKDTQY
>TRBV7-8|.
ASSVGQGTYGYT
>TRBV13|.
ASSRGTSGRPVSYEQY